Ten or more counts support the clone carrying this T cell receptor (beta chain). Its antigen is still unknown. Hyperthyroidism of Graves' type that showed no ophthalmopathy progression within 18 months was stable. PBMCs were sourced from roughly 10 ml fresh peripheral blood. This sample is drawn from a study of T cells in Graves' hyperthyroidism and ophthalmopathy. Across the study: Specimen type is peripheral blood, collected at initial diagnosis prior to any treatment.

The CDR3 regions of TCR beta were amplified from RNA transcripts. First-round RT-PCR with HTBI primers amplified the TCR CDR3 region. TCRdb redid the calling of the multiplex PCR reads with MiXCR, one entry per CDR3 protein. The sample lists 200,000 to 250,000 distinct CDR3 sequences, about 17% occurring once. Study-level results: Researchers report that a 13 V-J model separated ophthalmopathy from stable hyperthyroidism.

The V end was cut by 0 bases, the J end by 4 bases, with 15 bases between. This CDR3 contains 15 residues. The germline V gene has CDR1 DFQATT and CDR2 SNEGSKA (reference sequence). The rearrangement uses TRBV20-1 and TRBJ1-1, with a tentative D call TRBD1 (5 bases). The source material was blood. This TCR was sampled from a woman aged 50 to 65 with Graves' hyperthyroidism. As DNA, the CDR3 is TGCAGTGCTAGAGACGGGGGGACGGGAGGCACTGAAGCTTTCTTT. Its protein is CSARDGGTGGTEAFF.